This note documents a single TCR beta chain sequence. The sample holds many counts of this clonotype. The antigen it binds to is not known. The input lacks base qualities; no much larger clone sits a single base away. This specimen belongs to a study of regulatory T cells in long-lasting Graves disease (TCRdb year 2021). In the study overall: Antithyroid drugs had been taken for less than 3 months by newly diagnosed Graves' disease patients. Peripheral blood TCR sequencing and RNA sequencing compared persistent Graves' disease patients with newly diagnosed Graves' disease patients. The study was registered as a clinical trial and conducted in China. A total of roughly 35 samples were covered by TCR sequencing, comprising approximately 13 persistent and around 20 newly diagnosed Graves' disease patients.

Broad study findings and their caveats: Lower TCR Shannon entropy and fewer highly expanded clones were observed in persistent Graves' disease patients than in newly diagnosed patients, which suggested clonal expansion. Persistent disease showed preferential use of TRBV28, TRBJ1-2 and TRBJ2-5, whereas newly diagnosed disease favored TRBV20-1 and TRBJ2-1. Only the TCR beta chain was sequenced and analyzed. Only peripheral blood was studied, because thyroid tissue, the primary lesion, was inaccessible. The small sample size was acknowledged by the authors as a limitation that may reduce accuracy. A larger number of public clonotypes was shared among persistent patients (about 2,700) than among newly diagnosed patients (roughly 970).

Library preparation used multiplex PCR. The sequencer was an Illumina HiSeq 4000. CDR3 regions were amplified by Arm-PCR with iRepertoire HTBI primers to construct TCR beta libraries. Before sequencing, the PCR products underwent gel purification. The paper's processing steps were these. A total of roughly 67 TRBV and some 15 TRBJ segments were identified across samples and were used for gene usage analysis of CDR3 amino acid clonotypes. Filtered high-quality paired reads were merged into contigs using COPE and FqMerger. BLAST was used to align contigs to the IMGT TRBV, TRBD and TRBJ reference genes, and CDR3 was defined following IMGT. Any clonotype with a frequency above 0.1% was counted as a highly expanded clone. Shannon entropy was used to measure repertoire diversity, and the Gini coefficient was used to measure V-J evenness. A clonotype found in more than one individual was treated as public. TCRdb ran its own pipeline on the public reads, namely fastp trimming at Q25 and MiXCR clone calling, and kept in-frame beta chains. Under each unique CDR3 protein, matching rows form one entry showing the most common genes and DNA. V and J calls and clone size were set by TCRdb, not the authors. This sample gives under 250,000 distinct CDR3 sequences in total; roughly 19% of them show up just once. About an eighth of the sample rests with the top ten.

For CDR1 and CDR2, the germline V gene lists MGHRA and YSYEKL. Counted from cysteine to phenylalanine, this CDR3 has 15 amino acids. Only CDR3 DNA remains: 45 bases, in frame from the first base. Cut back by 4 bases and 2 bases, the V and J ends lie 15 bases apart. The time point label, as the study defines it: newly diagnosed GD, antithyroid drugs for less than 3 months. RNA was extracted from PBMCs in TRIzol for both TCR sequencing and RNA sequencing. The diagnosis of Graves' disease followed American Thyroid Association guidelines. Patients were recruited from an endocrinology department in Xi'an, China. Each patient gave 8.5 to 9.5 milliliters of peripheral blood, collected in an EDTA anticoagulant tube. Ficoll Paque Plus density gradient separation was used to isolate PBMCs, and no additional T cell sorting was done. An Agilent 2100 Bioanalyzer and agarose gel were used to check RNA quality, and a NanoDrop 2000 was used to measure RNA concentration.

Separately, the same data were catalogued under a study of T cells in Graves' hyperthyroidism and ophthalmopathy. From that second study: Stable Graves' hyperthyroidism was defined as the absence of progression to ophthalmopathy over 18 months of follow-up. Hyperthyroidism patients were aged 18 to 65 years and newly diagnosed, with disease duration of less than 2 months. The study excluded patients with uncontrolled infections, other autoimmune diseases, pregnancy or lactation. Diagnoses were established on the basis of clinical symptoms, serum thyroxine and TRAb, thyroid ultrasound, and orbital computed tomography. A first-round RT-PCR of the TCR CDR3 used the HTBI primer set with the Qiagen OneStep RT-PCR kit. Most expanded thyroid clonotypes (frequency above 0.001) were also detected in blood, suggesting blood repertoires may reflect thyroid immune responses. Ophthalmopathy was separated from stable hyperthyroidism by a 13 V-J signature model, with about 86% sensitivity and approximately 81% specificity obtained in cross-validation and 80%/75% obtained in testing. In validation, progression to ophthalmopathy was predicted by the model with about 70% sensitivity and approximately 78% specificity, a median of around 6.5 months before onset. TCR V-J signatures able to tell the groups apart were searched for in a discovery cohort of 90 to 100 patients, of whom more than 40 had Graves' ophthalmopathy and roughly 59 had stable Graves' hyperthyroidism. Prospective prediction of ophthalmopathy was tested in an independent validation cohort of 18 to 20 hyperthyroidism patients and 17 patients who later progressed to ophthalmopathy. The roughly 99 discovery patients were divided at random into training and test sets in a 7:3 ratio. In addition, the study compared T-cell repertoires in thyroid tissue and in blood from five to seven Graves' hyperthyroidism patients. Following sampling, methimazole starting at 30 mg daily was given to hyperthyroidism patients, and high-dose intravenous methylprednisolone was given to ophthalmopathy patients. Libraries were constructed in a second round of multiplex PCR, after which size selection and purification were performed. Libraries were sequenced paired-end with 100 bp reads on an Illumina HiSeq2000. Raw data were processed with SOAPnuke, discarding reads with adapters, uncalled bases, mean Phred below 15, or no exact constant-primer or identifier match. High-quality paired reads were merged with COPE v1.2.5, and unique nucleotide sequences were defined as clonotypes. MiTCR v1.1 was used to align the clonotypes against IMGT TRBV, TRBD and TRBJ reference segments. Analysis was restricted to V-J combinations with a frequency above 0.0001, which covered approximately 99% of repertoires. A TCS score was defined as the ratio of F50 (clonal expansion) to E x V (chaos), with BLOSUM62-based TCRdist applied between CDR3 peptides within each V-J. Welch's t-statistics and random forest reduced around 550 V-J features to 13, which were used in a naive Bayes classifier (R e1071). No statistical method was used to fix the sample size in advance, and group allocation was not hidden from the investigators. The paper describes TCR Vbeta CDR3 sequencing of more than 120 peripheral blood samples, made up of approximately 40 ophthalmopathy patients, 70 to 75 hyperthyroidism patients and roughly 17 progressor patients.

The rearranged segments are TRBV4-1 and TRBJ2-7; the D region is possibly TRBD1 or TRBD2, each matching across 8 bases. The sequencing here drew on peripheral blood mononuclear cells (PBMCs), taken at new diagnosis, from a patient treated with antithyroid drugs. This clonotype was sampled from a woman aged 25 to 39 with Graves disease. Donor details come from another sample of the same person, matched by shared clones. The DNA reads TGCGCCAGCAGCCCAGGGGGCGGGAGGACCTACGAGCAGTACTTC. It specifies CASSPGGGRTYEQYF.